The source of this T cell receptor (beta chain) is a study of T cells in Graves' hyperthyroidism and ophthalmopathy. The CDR3 is made up of 14 amino acids. In germline, CDR1 is DFQATT, CDR2 SNEGSKA (reference sequence). With 0 bases removed from V and 6 bases from J, the gap between germline ends came to 11 bases. TCR beta CDR3 sequences were amplified from RNA transcripts. The HTBI set primed first-round TCR CDR3 RT-PCR. MiXCR, run by TCRdb on the multiplex PCR reads, gives a single entry per CDR3 protein. The sample contains roughly 710,000 distinct CDR3 sequences, roughly a third of which appear only once.

The sequence derives from a woman between 35 and 50 years old with Graves' hyperthyroidism. Material: blood. The genes are TRBV20-1 and TRBJ2-2; no clear D gene. The CDR3, as DNA: TGCAGTGCTAGAGACCCCCTAGGAGCCGGGGAGCTGTTTTTT. It translates to CSARDPLGAGELFF.